The next 5 T cell receptor beta chains were all read from a single sample in a study of blood T cell repertoires in COVID-19. Sequenced by immunoSEQ multiplex PCR; TCRdb stores in-frame clones only, minus some. The table lists 250,000 to 350,000 clones, 87% of them singletons, with roughly 2.4% in the top ten. The specimen was peripheral blood. The receptors originated from a woman aged 45-65 years who had recovered from COVID-19.

The V gene is TRBV4-3, the J gene TRBJ2-7; D might be TRBD1 (5 bases). Germline-derived CDR1 and CDR2 are LGHNA and YSLEER. The CDR3 runs to 15 residues. V dropped 4 bases and J dropped 0 bases, with 13 bases sitting between them. As DNA, the CDR3 is TGCGCCAGCAGCCCACAGGTCCAAAGCTCCTACGAGCAGTACTTC. Its protein is CASSPQVQSSYEQYF.

The chain joins TRBV2 to TRBJ1-1; no clear D. Germline V gene lookup returns CDR1 SNHLY and CDR2 FYNNEI. The CDR3 runs to 13 residues. Deletions cut 8 bases from V and 2 bases from J, with 12 bases between. The CDR3 region is CASPLRANTEAFF. Here the CDR3 DNA reads TGTGCCAGCCCCTTGAGGGCAAACACTGAAGCTTTCTTT.

The chain uses TRBV21-1 and TRBJ2-1; the DNA was not used to check the table's D call, TRBD1. TRBV21-1 is an annotated pseudogene. The CDR3 runs 17 residues. This CDR3 reads CASSKALHRGAYNEQFF. As DNA, the CDR3 is TGTGCCAGCAGCAAAGCGCTGCACAGGGGCGCGTACAATGAGCAGTTCTTC.

Concerning this clone itself: A junction end diverges from the germline sequence, so it may reflect a read error. Other DNA sequences from this sample encode an identical CDR3 as well. This chain joins TRBV30 and TRBJ2-2; 7 nucleotides match TRBD1. This CDR3 has 13 amino acids. From germline, CDR1 is GTSNPN and CDR2 SVGIG (reference sequence). The CDR3 here is CAWSVKGAGELFF. The CDR3, as DNA: TGTGCCTGGAGTGTAAAGGGGGCCGGGGAGTTGTTTTTT.

This chain links TRBV3-1 (or the pseudogene TRBV3-2) with TRBJ2-6; TRBD2 matches at 7 bases. The CDR3 sequence is 19 residues long. The germline gives CDR1 LGHDT, CDR2 YNNKEL (reference sequence). Trimming cost V 0 bases and J 0 bases; bases outside gene matches: 8. The CDR3 DNA sequence: TGTGCCAGCAGCCAAGAATCAAGCGGGGCGAGCTCTGGGGCCAACGTCCTGACTTTC. Protein: CASSQESSGASSGANVLTF.